This TCR beta chain appears in the sequencing data of a study of cytomegalovirus exposure and HLA in healthy donors. With 4 bases clipped from V and 0 bases from J, the junction kept 4 bases outside the gene matches. From germline, CDR1 is SGDLS and CDR2 YYNGEE. The length of the CDR3 is 14 residues. Researchers ran the PCR with 60 Vbeta and 13 Jbeta primers. Source study methods: About 10 million shared chains were among tens of millions of unique TCR beta chains counted in a later analysis. Method: immunoSEQ multiplex PCR; TCRdb's copy keeps in-frame clones and lacks some. That table supplies the V and J calls and clone size; D and trimming were determined from the DNA. In the table there are about 130,000 clones, 77% of which are singletons. Whole-study findings and limits: Highly shared sequence variants in one cluster were likely a sequencing artifact. It was reported that the classifier diagnosed cytomegalovirus status with high specificity and sensitivity in both the original and validation cohorts.

The sample holds a few counts of this clone. The antigen remains unidentified. This sample includes further DNA sequences coding for the same CDR3. The receptor comes from a male donor in good health and CMV-seropositive. Sequences were obtained from PBMCs. The chain is built from TRBV9 and TRBJ2-7; TRBD2 aligns across 7 bases. This chain's CDR3 is CASSPGLVSYEQYF. CDR3 nucleotide sequence: TGTGCCAGCAGCCCCGGACTAGTCTCCTACGAGCAGTACTTC.